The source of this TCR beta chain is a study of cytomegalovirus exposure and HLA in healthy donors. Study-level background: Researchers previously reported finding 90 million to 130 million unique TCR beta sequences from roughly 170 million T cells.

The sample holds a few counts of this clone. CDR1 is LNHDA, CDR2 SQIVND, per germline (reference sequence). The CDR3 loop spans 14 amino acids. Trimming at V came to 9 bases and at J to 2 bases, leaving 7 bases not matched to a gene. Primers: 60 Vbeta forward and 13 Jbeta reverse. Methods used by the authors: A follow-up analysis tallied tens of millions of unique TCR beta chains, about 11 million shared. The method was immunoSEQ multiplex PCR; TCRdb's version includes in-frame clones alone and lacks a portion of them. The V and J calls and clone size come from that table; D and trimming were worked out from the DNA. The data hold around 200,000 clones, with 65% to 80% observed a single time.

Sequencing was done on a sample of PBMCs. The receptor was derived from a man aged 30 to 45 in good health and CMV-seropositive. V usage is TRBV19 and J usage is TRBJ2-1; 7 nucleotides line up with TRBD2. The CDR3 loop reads CASQSSGAYNEQFF. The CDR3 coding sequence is TGTGCCAGCCAGTCTAGCGGAGCCTACAATGAGCAGTTCTTC.